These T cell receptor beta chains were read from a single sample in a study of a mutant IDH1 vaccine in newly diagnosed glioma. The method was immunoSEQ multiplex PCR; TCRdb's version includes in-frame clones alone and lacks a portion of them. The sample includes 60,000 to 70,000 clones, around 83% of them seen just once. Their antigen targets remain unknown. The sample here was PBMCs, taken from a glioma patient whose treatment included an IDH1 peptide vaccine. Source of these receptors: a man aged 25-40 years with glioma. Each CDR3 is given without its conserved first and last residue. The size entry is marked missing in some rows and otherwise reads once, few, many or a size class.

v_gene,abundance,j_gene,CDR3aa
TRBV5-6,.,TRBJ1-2,ASSLLGRATGYT
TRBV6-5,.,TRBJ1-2,ASSVYRGQNYGYT
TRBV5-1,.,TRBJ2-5,ASSRGADGPSYQETQY
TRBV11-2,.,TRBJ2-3,ASSLETGTSVTDTQY
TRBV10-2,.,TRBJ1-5,ASSPQGTANQPQH
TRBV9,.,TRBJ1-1,ASSGRVRTEAF
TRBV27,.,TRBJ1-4,ASSLGTGFEKLF
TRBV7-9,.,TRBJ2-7,ASSSPLRGSYEQY
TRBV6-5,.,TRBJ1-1,ASSFVVNTEAF
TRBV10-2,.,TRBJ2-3,ASSEGRVKY
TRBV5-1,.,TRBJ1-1,ASSALTGDGTEAF
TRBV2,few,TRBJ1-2,ASSVDGERAHGYT
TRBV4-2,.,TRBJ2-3,ASSQGGTESTDTQY
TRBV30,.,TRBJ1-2,AWSQVSGYT
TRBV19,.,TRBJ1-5,ASELTDWGNQPQH
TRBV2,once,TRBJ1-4,ASSEGRINEKLF
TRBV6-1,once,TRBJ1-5,ASSGSGGVNQPQH
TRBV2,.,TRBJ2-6,ASSSGSRSSGANVLT
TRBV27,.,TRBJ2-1,ASGDRSNEQF
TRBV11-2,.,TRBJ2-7,ASSLRDRGLMYSYEQY
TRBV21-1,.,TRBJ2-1,ASSRGQGCNNEQF
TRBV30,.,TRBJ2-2,AWSATTELF
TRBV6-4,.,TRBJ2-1,ASSAYRGNEQF
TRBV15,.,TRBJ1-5,ATSRDLGSNQPQH
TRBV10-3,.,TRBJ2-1,AISEASGQGISYNEQF
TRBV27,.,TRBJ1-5,ASSLMPRLGQPQH
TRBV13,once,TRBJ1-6,ASSFRGGGLDSPLH
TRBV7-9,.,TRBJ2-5,ASSPPGGETQY
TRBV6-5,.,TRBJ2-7,ASRNDGGTAYEQY
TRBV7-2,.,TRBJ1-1,ASSPPDRGNAEAF
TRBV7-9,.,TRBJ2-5,ASSSAGGPGETQY
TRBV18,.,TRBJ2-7,ASSPLNYEQY
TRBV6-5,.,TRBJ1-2,ASSRTTSYGYT
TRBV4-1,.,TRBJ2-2,ASSQATGPNTGELF
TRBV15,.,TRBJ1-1,ATSRDLAPRVWNTEAF
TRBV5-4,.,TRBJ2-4,ASSLGGQGVKNIQY
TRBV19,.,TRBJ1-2,ASREMTANYGYT
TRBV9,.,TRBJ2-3,ASSPGTGGGTDTQY
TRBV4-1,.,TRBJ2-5,ASSQYAVQETQY
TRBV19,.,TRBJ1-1,ASSTSGTFGGTEAF
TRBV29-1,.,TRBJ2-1,SVGGGSYNEQF
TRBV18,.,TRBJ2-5,ASSPASRGETQY
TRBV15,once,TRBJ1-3,ATSPTGPGNTIY
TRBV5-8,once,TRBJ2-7,ASSPTVVAGEQY
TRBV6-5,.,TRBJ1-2,ASSTRTGGNYGYT
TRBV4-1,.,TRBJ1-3,ASSQIPWDSSSGNTIY
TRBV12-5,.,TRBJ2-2,ASGLGYTGELF
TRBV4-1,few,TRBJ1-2,ASSQNTQMSYGYT
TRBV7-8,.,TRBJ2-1,ASSIGGDWRYNEQF
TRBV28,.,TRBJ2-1,ASSSGLRDEQF
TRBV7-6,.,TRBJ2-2,ASSRQGGELF